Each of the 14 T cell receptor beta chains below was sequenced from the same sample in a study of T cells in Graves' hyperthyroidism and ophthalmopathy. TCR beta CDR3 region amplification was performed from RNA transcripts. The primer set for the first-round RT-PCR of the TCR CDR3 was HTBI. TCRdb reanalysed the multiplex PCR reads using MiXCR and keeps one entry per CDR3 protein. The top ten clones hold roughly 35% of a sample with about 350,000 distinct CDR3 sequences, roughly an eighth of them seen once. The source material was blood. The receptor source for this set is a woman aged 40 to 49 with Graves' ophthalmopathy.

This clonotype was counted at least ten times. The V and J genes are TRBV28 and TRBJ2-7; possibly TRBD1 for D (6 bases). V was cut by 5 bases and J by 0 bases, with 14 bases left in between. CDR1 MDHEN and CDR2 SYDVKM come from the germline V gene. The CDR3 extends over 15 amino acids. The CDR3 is CASSRQAPSSYEQYF. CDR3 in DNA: TGTGCCAGCAGTAGACAGGCGCCGAGCTCCTACGAGCAGTACTTC.

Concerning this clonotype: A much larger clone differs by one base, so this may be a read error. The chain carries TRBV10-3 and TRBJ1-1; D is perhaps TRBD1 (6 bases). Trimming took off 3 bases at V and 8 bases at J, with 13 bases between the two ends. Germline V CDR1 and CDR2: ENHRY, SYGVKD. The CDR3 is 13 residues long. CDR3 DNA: TGTGCCATCAGTGATGTGGGGCAGGGGGAAGCTTTCTTT. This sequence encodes CAISDVGQGEAFF.

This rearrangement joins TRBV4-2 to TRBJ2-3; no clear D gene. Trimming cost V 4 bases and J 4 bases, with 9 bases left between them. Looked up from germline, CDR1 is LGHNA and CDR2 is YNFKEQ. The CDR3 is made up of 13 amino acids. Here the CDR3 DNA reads TGTGCCAGCAGCCTGAGGCGGCCAGATACGCAGTATTTT. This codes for CASSLRRPDTQYF.

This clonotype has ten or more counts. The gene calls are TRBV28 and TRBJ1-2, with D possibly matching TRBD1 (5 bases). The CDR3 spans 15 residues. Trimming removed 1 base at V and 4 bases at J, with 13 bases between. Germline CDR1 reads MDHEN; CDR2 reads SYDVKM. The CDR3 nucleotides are TGTGCCAGCAGTTTATTGGCAGGGAGTGGCTATGGCTACACCTTC. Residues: CASSLLAGSGYGYTF.

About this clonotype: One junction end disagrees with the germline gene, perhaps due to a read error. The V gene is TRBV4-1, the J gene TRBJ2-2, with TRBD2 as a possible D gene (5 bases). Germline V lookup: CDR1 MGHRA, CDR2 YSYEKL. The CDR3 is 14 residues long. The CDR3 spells CASSHPKRTGELFF. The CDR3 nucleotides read TGTGCCAGCAGCCACCCCAAGCGGACCGGGGAGCTGTTTTTT.

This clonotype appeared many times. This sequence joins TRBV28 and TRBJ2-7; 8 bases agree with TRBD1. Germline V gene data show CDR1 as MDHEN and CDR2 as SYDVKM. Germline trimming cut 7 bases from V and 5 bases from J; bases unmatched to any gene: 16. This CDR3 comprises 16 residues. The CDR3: CASTRKPGQVFNEQYF. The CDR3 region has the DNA TGTGCCAGCACCAGAAAGCCGGGACAGGTTTTCAACGAGCAGTACTTC.

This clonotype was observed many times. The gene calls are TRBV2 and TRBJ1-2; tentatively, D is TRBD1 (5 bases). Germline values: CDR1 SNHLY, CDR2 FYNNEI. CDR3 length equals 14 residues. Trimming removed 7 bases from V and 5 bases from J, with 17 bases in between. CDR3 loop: CASTRRVGEYGYTF. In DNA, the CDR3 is TGTGCCAGCACGAGGCGGGTGGGGGAATATGGCTACACCTTC.

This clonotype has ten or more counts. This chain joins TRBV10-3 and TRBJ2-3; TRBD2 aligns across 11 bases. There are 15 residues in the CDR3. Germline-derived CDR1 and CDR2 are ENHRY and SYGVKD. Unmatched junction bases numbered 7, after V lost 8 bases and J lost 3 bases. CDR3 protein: CAIGTSGGRTDTQYF. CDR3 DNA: TGTGCCATCGGCACTAGCGGGGGTCGAACAGATACGCAGTATTTT.

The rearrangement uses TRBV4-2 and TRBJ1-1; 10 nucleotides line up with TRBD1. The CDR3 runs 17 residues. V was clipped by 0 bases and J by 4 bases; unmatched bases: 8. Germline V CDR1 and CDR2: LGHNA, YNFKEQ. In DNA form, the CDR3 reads TGTGCCAGCAGCCAAGATCGCCCGGGACAGGGGACCACTGAAGCTTTCTTT. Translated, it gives CASSQDRPGQGTTEAFF.

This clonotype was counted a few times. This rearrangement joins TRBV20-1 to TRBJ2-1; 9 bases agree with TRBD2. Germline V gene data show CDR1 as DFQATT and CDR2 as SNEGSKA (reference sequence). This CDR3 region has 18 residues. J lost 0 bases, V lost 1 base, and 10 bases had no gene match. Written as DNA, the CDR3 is TGCAGTGCTAGAGGAGATAGCGGGAGCTCCAGCTCCTACAATGAGCAGTTCTTC. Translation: CSARGDSGSSSSYNEQFF.

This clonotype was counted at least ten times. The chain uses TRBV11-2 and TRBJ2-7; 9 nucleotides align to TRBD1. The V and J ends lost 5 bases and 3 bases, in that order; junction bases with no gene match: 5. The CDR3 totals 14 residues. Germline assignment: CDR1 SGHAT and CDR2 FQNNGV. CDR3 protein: CASSRMGQGYEQYF. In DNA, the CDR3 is TGTGCCAGCAGCCGTATGGGACAGGGCTACGAGCAGTACTTC.

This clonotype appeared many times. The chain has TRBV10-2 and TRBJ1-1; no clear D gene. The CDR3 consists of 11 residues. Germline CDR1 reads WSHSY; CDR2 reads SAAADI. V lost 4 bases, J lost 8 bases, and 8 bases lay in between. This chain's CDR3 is CASSVEFEAFF. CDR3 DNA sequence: TGCGCCAGCAGTGTCGAGTTCGAAGCTTTCTTT.

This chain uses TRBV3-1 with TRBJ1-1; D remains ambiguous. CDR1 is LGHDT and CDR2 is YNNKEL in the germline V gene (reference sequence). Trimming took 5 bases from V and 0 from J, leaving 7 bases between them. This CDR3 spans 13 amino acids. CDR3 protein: CASSSFVNTEAFF. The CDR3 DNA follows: TGTGCCAGCAGCTCCTTCGTGAACACTGAAGCTTTCTTT.

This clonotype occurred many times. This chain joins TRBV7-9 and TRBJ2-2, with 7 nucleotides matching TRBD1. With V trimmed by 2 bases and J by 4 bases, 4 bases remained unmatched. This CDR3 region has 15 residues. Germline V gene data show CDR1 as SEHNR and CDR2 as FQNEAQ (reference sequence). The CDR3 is CASSLSGQLTGELFF. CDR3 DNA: TGTGCCAGCAGCTTATCGGGACAGCTCACCGGGGAGCTGTTTTTT.